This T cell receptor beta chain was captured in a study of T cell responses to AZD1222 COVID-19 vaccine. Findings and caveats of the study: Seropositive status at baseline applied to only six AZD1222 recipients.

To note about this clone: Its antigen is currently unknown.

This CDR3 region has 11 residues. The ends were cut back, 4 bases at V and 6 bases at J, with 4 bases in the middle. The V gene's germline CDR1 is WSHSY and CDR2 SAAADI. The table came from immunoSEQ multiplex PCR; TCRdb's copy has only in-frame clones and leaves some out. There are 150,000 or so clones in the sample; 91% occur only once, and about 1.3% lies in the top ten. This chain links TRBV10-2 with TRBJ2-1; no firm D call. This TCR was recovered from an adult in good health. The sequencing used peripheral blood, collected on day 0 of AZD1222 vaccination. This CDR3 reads CASSAVNEQFF. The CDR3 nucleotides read TGCGCCAGCAGTGCCGTCAATGAGCAGTTCTTC.